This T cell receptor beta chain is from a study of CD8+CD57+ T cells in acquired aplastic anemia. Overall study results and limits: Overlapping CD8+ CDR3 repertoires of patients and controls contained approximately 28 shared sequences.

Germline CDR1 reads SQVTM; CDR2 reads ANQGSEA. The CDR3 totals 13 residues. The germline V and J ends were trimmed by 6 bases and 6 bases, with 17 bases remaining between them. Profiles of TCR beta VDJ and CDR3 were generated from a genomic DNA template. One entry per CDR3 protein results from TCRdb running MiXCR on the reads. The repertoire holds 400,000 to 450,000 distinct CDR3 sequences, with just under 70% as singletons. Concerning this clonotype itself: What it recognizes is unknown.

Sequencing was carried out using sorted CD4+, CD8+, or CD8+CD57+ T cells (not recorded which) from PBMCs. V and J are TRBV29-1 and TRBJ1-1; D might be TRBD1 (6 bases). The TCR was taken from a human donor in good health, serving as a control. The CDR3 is CSVTGLRGAEAFF. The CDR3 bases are TGCAGCGTCACCGGACTCAGGGGAGCTGAAGCTTTCTTT.